A single sample gave rise to the 10 T cell receptor beta chains below, sequenced in a study of early T cells in non-severe SARS-CoV-2 infection (TCRdb year 2021). Libraries were prepared through 5' RACE. Sequencing was performed on a NextSeq 500. The public reads were reprocessed in TCRdb via fastp at Q25 and MiXCR, keeping in-frame beta chains. A single entry per CDR3 protein holds the most common genes and DNA from its merged rows. This sample has around 50,000 distinct CDR3 sequences in its table, and about 9.1% of those were observed once. Less than 5% of the sample is in the top ten clones. The sequencing input was whole blood. The receptors come from an adult who was a healthcare worker with PCR-confirmed SARS-CoV-2 infection or an uninfected control (not recorded which).

This chain connects TRBV20-1 to TRBJ2-1; 10 nucleotides agree with TRBD2. CDR1 DFQATT and CDR2 SNEGSKA come from the germline V gene (reference sequence). V gave up 2 bases and J gave up 5 bases; unmatched junction bases: 18. The CDR3 covers 19 residues. CDR3 coding DNA: TGCAGTGCTAGAACGTATCGGGCTAGCGGGAGTCCGGACCACAATGAGCAGTTCTTC. Translation gives CSARTYRASGSPDHNEQFF.

Many counts were recorded for this clonotype. The chain combines TRBV29-1 with TRBJ2-2, with TRBD1 as a possible D gene (6 bases). This CDR3 has 13 residues. CDR1 is SQVTM, CDR2 ANQGSEA, per germline. V was clipped by 6 bases and J by 3 bases, with 11 bases between them. As DNA, the CDR3 is TGCAGCGTCGGGACACCATACACCGGGGAGCTGTTTTTT. Protein product: CSVGTPYTGELFF.

This clonotype was detected ten times or more. The gene calls are TRBV20-1 and TRBJ2-4; tentative D call: TRBD2 (5 bases). This CDR3 comprises 16 residues. V lost 1 base to trimming and J lost 1 base, with 14 bases between them. From germline, CDR1 is DFQATT and CDR2 SNEGSKA (reference sequence). The CDR3, as DNA: TGCAGTGCTAGAGTCGCTCTAGCTTCTGCCAAAAACATTCAGTACTTC. Translated: CSARVALASAKNIQYF.

This chain joins TRBV29-1 and TRBJ1-2; 8 bases agree with TRBD1. With V trimmed by 6 bases and J by 4 bases, 10 bases remained unmatched. The CDR3 has 14 residues. Per the germline V gene, CDR1 is SQVTM and CDR2 is ANQGSEA. Here the CDR3 reads CSVTGEGRSYGYTF. The CDR3, as DNA: TGCAGCGTGACAGGGGAAGGTCGATCCTATGGCTACACCTTC.

This clonotype was seen at least ten times. This chain links TRBV4-3 with TRBJ2-1; D perhaps matches TRBD1 (5 bases). There are 17 residues in the CDR3. The germline gives CDR1 LGHNA, CDR2 YSLEER. V lost 4 bases, J lost 8 bases, and 24 bases lay in between. For the CDR3, the DNA is TGCGCCAGCAGCCTCCGAGCGTCGACTGTTTTAGGGGATGAGCAGTTCTTC. Its protein product is CASSLRASTVLGDEQFF.

J is TRBJ2-5 and V is TRBV7-2, with D possibly being TRBD2 (7 bases). Trimming removed 5 bases from V and 2 bases from J, with 24 bases in between. The CDR3 sequence is 18 residues long. Germline V gene lookup returns CDR1 SGHTA and CDR2 FQGNSA. As DNA, the CDR3 is TGTGCCAGCAGCACTTTTTTGGAAGAGGGGGGGAAGCAAGAGACCCAGTACTTC. This translates into CASSTFLEEGGKQETQYF.

The table lists this clonotype with a few counts. The chain is built from TRBV29-1 and TRBJ2-4; D gene ambiguous. CDR3 size: 13 residues. The V gene's germline CDR1 is SQVTM and CDR2 ANQGSEA. Trimming cost V 6 bases and J 2 bases, with 11 bases left between them. CDR3 loop: CSVERIPKNIQYF. The CDR3 DNA is TGCAGCGTCGAGAGGATACCCAAAAACATTCAGTACTTC.

The chain employs TRBV5-1 and TRBJ2-7, with D possibly TRBD1 on 6 matching bases. Deletions cut 3 bases from V and 12 bases from J, with 10 bases between. Germline-derived CDR1 and CDR2 are SGHRS and YFSETQ. The CDR3 is made up of 10 amino acids. Here the CDR3 reads CASSWDIRYF. CDR3 bases: TGCGCCAGCAGCTGGGACATCAGGTACTTC. The variable domain in full, completed from reference TRBV5-1 and TRBJ2-7, reads KAGVTQTPRYLIKTRGQQVTLSCSPISGHRSVSWYQQTPGQGLQFLFEYFSETQRNKGNFPGRFSGRQFSNSRSEMNVSTLELGDSALYLCASSWDIRYFGPGTRLTVT.

CDR3 region: CASSVGDTQYF. The CDR3 nucleotides read TGTGCCAGCAGTGTTGGTGATACGCAGTATTTT. The chain carries TRBV2 and TRBJ2-3; no firm D call. V lost 4 bases to trimming and J lost 6 bases, with 5 bases between them. Germline V CDR1 and CDR2: SNHLY, FYNNEI. The CDR3 is made up of 11 amino acids.

This clonotype was counted many times. The V gene is TRBV18, the J gene TRBJ2-3, with a weak D call TRBD1 (6 bases). Germline V lookup: CDR1 KGHSH, CDR2 LQKENI. Trimming stripped 1 base from V and 2 bases from J, with 16 bases between. The CDR3 consists of 17 residues. The CDR3 coding sequence is TGTGCCAGCTCACCACGTGAACAGGGTACAACCACAGATACGCAGTATTTT. The encoded protein is CASSPREQGTTTDTQYF.